The rows below give T cell receptor beta chains drawn from one sample of a study of molecular identifiers for immune sequencing clone quantification. Each CDR3 protein gets one entry after TCRdb re-called the PCR reads with MiXCR. The sample lists a few hundred thousand distinct CDR3 sequences; about a fifth were seen once. Specimen: naive CD8+ T cells from blood, with Jurkat cell RNA spiked in. Receptors were obtained from a human donor in good health. Some libraries in this study had Jurkat cell RNA spiked in. Both conserved end residues are part of each CDR3. The D gene is left open where the match is weak. The size field is filled for only some rows; it gives once, few, many or a size class.

>TRBV5-3|TRBD1|.|TRBJ2-5
TGTGCCAGCAGCTCGACGGACAGGCTCCGAGAGACCCAGTACTTC
CASSSTDRLRETQYF
>TRBV24-1|TRBD2|.|TRBJ2-1
TGTGCCCCCAGAGCGGGAGAGCTACATGAGCAGTTCTTC
CAPRAGELHEQFF
>TRBV6-6|TRBD1|few|TRBJ2-7
TGTGCCAGCAGTTACGGTTCCGGGACAGGGGCCTACGAGCAGTACTTC
CASSYGSGTGAYEQYF
>TRBV5-5|TRBD1|few|TRBJ2-4
TGTGCCAGCAGCCCGGACAGGCTAAGACTAGCCAAAAACATTCAGTACTTC
CASSPDRLRLAKNIQYF
>TRBV30|.|.|TRBJ1-3
TGTGCCTGGAGTATGTCGGACACCATATATTTT
CAWSMSDTIYF
>TRBV6-5|.|many|TRBJ2-1
TGTGCCAGCAGTCCTTTAGCGGCTAGCTCCTACAATGAGCAGTTCTTC
CASSPLAASSYNEQFF
>TRBV7-9|.|.|TRBJ1-4
TGTGCCAGCAGCGAAAACCTTGGTGAAAAACTGTTTTTT
CASSENLGEKLFF
>TRBV6-2/TRBV6-3|.|.|TRBJ2-4
TGTGCCAGCAAAGAGGACAGGGGGATCAAAGCGGGGGGGCCACGAGCCAAAAACATTCAGTACTTC
CASKEDRGIKAGGPRAKNIQYF
>TRBV20-1|TRBD2|many|TRBJ2-7
TGCAGTGCTAGAAACCTAGCGGGGACCGCCGGCTACGAGCAGTACTTC
CSARNLAGTAGYEQYF
>TRBV27|.|few|TRBJ2-1
TGTGCCAGCAGTGCCGGGCCTCCGAACTACAATGAGCAGTTCTTC
CASSAGPPNYNEQFF
>TRBV12-3/TRBV12-4|TRBD1|few|TRBJ2-5
TGTGCCAGCAGCCCACAGGGGTCCCAAGAGACCCAGTACTTC
CASSPQGSQETQYF
>TRBV20-1|TRBD2|.|TRBJ2-7
TGCAGTGCTAGAGATCTGAGAGCGGGAAGCCGCGGCTACGAGCAGTACTTC
CSARDLRAGSRGYEQYF
>TRBV6-6|.|many|TRBJ1-1
TGTGCCAGCAGTTACGGGGGGTCGGAAGGGGCTTTCTTT
CASSYGGSEGAFF
>TRBV7-9|.|few|TRBJ1-1
TGTGCCAGCAGCTCCTACATTCACACTGAAGCTTTCTTT
CASSSYIHTEAFF
>TRBV12-3/TRBV12-4|.|.|TRBJ1-1
TGTGCCAGCGCCCCGGGGCTTCAGAACACTGAAGCTTTCTTT
CASAPGLQNTEAFF
>TRBV4-1|TRBD2|many|TRBJ2-5
TGCGCCAGCAGCCAGGCGGGGGGGCTTGAGACCCAGTACTTC
CASSQAGGLETQYF
>TRBV27|TRBD2|few|TRBJ2-7
TGTGCCAGCAGTACCCCGGGAGGGGGGGCCTACGAGCAGTACTTC
CASSTPGGGAYEQYF
>TRBV7-6|TRBD1|many|TRBJ2-2
TGTGCCAGCAGCTCTGGGACAGGGACCGGGGAGCTGTTTTTT
CASSSGTGTGELFF
>TRBV3-1|.|many|TRBJ2-5
TGTGCCAGCAGCCTTGACCAGTACCAAGAGACCCAGTACTTC
CASSLDQYQETQYF
>TRBV3-1|TRBD1|.|TRBJ1-2
TGTGCCAGCAGCCATGGACAGGTAGCCTATGGCTACACCTTC
CASSHGQVAYGYTF
>TRBV12-3/TRBV12-4|.|few|TRBJ2-7
TGTGCCAGCAGCATTACCTGGTACGAGCAGTACTTC
CASSITWYEQYF
>TRBV4-3|TRBD1|few|TRBJ2-7
TGCGCCAGCAGCCAAGGTGTCGGGACAGCCTACGAGCAGTACTTC
CASSQGVGTAYEQYF
>TRBV7-9|TRBD2|few|TRBJ2-7
TGTGCCAGCAGCGTGGGTGTAGCGGGGGGCTGGTACGAGCAGTACTTC
CASSVGVAGGWYEQYF
>TRBV11-2|TRBD1|few|TRBJ1-3
TGTGCCAGCAGCTTAACGACAGGGATTGGAAACACCATATATTTT
CASSLTTGIGNTIYF
>TRBV9|.|.|TRBJ2-7
TGTGCCAGCAGCGTAGCGGCAGGGGACCTCTACGAGCAGTACTTC
CASSVAAGDLYEQYF
>TRBV30|.|many|TRBJ2-7
TGTGCCTGGAGTGGGGCGGGGGCGAAGCACTTC
CAWSGAGAKHF
>TRBV7-9|.|few|TRBJ1-1
TGTGCCAGCAGCGGAAGGGACAAGGCGGGCACTGAAGCTTTCTTT
CASSGRDKAGTEAFF
>TRBV27|.|few|TRBJ1-1
TGTGCCAGCAGTTTACGGGGATACATGAACACTGAAGCTTTCTTT
CASSLRGYMNTEAFF
>TRBV12-3/TRBV12-4|.|few|TRBJ1-6
TGTGCCAGCAGTCCCAAAGGATCCGCCTATAATTCACCCCTCCACTTT
CASSPKGSAYNSPLHF
>TRBV28|.|few|TRBJ2-1
TGTGCCAGCAGTTTGTCCCTACAGGGAGTCTACAATGAGCAGTTCTTC
CASSLSLQGVYNEQFF
>TRBV3-1|.|many|TRBJ2-6
TGTGCCAGCAGCCAAGATTGGCGCTCTGGGGCCAACGTCCTGACTTTC
CASSQDWRSGANVLTF
>TRBV4-3|TRBD1|.|TRBJ2-5
TGCGCCAGCAGCCAAGAGTCGAGGGGGCGAGAGACCCAGTACTTC
CASSQESRGRETQYF
>TRBV5-1|TRBD2|many|TRBJ2-4
TGCGCCAGCAGCCAGGGACTAGCGGGCGTAGCCAAAAACATTCAGTACTTC
CASSQGLAGVAKNIQYF
>TRBV7-9|.|few|TRBJ1-1
TGTGCCAGCTGCCTAGGTGCAGGGATTGCTTTCTTT
CASCLGAGIAFF
>TRBV4-3|.|few|TRBJ2-4
TGCGCCAGCAGCCAAGGCGCGTTGTTTGGCATTCAGTACTTC
CASSQGALFGIQYF
>TRBV28|TRBD2|.|TRBJ2-3
TGTGCCAGCAGTTTAGCGGCGGGAGTCGAGATAGATACGCAGTATTTT
CASSLAAGVEIDTQYF
>TRBV12-3/TRBV12-4|TRBD1|many|TRBJ1-1
TGTGCCAGCAGTTTAGGGGGACAGGTGGACGAAGCTTTCTTT
CASSLGGQVDEAFF
>TRBV4-3|.|few|TRBJ2-7
TGCGCCAGCAGCCAAGGTAGGCCAGACGAGCAGTACTTC
CASSQGRPDEQYF
>TRBV27|.|.|TRBJ2-1
TGTGCCAGCAGTTCTCACCTCGGGGGCTCCTACAATGAGCAGTTCTTC
CASSSHLGGSYNEQFF
>TRBV6-5|.|.|TRBJ1-6
TGTGCCAGCAGTTACTCGAGCAACTATAATTCACCCCTCCACTTT
CASSYSSNYNSPLHF
>TRBV9|.|.|TRBJ2-5
TGTGCCAGCAGCGTAGGTGACGTAGACGAGACCCAGTACTTC
CASSVGDVDETQYF
>TRBV20-1|.|.|TRBJ2-7
TGCAGTGCTGGACCGGGCGACGAGCAGTACTTC
CSAGPGDEQYF
>TRBV2|.|many|TRBJ1-5
TGTGCCAGCAGTGACGGTTACAATCAGCCCCAGCATTTT
CASSDGYNQPQHF
>TRBV19|TRBD2|few|TRBJ2-1
TGTGCCAGCGGGACTAGCGGGGGAACCCGCTACAATGAGCAGTTCTTC
CASGTSGGTRYNEQFF
>TRBV6-2/TRBV6-3|.|few|TRBJ2-2
TGTGCCAGCAGTTACTCCCCAGCCAATTTGAACACCGGGGAGCTGTTTTTT
CASSYSPANLNTGELFF
>TRBV4-2|TRBD2|many|TRBJ2-5
TGTGCCAGCAGCCGAATCCTAGCGGGCCAAGAGACCCAGTACTTC
CASSRILAGQETQYF
>TRBV30|.|.|TRBJ1-1
TGTGCCTGGAGTCCGGGCGCTGAAGCTTTCTTT
CAWSPGAEAFF
>TRBV28|TRBD1|many|TRBJ2-3
TGTGCCAGCAGTTTAGGGCAGGGGGCCGTGAGTTGGACAGATACGCAGTATTTT
CASSLGQGAVSWTDTQYF
>TRBV18|.|.|TRBJ2-2
TGTGCCAGCTCACCACAGGGCGCAAGGGACACCGGGGAGCTGTTTTTT
CASSPQGARDTGELFF
>TRBV7-9|TRBD2|.|TRBJ2-7
TGTGCCAGCAGCCCCCGGGACTACTCCCACGAGCAGTACTTC
CASSPRDYSHEQYF
>TRBV29-1|.|few|TRBJ1-1
TGCAGCGCATCGATAGACACTGAAGCTTTCTTT
CSASIDTEAFF
>TRBV29-1|TRBD2|many|TRBJ2-1
TGCAGCGTTGATGCCCGGGGCCTAGCGGAGCACAATGAGCAGTTCTTC
CSVDARGLAEHNEQFF
>TRBV25-1|.|.|TRBJ1-1
TGTGCCAGCGGTGATTATGGGGAGGGCACTGAAGCTTTCTTT
CASGDYGEGTEAFF
>TRBV19|.|.|TRBJ1-1
TGTGCCAGTACTTCCCCGGGTAGCACTGAAGCTTTCTTT
CASTSPGSTEAFF
>TRBV6-2/TRBV6-3|TRBD1|few|TRBJ1-1
TGTGCCAGCATTGGGTCGGAGGGGGCTTATATGGACACTGAAGCTTTCTTT
CASIGSEGAYMDTEAFF
>TRBV15|TRBD2|few|TRBJ2-1
TGTGCCACCAGCAGAGATGGGGGACTAGGTAGGGATGAGCAGTTCTTC
CATSRDGGLGRDEQFF
>TRBV12-3/TRBV12-4|.|many|TRBJ1-1
TGTGCCAGCAGTTTAATCACTGAAGCTTTCTTT
CASSLITEAFF
>TRBV2|.|many|TRBJ2-4
TGTGCCAGCAGTGATCCCAGGCTAGCCAAAAACATTCAGTACTTC
CASSDPRLAKNIQYF
>TRBV7-2|TRBD1|few|TRBJ2-1
TGTGCCAGCAGCCTCGCGGACAGGGTCGTGAAGATCTACAATGAGCAGTTCTTC
CASSLADRVVKIYNEQFF